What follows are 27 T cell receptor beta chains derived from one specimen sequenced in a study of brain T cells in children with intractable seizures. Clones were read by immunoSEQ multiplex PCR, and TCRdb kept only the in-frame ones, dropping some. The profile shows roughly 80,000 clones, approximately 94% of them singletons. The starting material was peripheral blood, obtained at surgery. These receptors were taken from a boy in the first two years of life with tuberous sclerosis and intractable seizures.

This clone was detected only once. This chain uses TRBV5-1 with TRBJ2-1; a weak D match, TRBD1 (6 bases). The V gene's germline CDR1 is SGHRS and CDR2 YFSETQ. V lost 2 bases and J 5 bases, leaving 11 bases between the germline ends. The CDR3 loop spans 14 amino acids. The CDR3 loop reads CASSLTGINNEQFF. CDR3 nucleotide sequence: TGCGCCAGCAGCTTAACAGGGATCAACAATGAGCAGTTCTTC.

The CDR3 nucleotides read TGTGCCAGCAGCCATAGGGACAGGGCTAAGCCCCAGCATTTT. It specifies CASSHRDRAKPQHF. The V gene is TRBV6-5, the J gene TRBJ1-5; 9 bases are shared with TRBD1. The CDR3 consists of 14 residues. From germline, CDR1 is MNHEY and CDR2 SVGAGI. The V gene end was trimmed by 6 bases and the J gene end by 8 bases; junction bases not matched to a gene: 8.

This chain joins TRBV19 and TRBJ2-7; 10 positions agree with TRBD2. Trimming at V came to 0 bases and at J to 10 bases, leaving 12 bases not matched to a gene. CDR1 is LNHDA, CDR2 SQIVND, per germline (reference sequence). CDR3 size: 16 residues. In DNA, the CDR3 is TGTGCCAGTAGTATAGATCCGTCCCCAGCGGGAGGGGCCCAGTACTTC. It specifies CASSIDPSPAGGAQYF.

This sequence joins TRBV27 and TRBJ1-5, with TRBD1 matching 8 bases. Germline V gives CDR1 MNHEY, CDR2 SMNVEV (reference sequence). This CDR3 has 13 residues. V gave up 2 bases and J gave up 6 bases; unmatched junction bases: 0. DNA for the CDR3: TGTGCCAGCAGTTTACAGGGGGCTCAGCCCCAGCATTTT. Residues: CASSLQGAQPQHF.

The CDR3: CASSIDGGWGYTF. The CDR3 DNA reads TGTGCCAGTAGTATAGACGGGGGCTGGGGCTACACCTTC. V is TRBV19 and J is TRBJ1-2; possibly TRBD1 for D (6 bases). Trimming removed 0 bases from V and 8 bases from J, with 10 bases in between. CDR3 length: 13 amino acids. In germline, CDR1 is LNHDA, CDR2 SQIVND (reference sequence). The whole variable domain, filled in from reference TRBV19 and TRBJ1-2, reads DGGITQSPKYLFRKEGQNVTLSCEQNLNHDAMYWYRQDPGQGLRLIYYSQIVNDFQKGDIAEGYSVSREKKESFPLTVTSAQKNPTAFYLCASSIDGGWGYTFGSGTRLTVV.

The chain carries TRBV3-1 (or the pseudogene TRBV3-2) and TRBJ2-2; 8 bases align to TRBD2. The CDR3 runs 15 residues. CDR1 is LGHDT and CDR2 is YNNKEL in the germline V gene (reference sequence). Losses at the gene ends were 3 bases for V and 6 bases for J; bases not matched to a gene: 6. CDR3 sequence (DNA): TGTGCCAGCAGCCACGTTAGCGGGGTTGCCGGGGAGCTGTTTTTT. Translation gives CASSHVSGVAGELFF.

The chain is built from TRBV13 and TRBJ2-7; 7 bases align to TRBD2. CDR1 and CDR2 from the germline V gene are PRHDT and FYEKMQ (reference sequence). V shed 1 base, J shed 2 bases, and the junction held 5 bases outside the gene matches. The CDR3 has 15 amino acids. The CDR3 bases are TGTGCCAGCAGCTTAGAGGCTAGCGGAGCCTACGAGCAGTACTTC. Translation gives CASSLEASGAYEQYF.

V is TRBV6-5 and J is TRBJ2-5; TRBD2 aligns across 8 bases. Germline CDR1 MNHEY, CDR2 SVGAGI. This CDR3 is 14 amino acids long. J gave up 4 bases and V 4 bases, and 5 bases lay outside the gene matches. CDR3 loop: CASSWRGDSETQYF. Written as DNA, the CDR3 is TGTGCCAGCAGTTGGCGGGGGGATTCAGAGACCCAGTACTTC.

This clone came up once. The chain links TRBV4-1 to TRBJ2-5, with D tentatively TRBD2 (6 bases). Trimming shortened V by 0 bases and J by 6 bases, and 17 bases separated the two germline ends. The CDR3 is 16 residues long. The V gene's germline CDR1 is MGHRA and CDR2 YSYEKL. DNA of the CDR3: TGCGCCAGCAGCCAAGATGGAGCGGGCCTCTACCAGACCCAGTACTTC. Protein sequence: CASSQDGAGLYQTQYF.

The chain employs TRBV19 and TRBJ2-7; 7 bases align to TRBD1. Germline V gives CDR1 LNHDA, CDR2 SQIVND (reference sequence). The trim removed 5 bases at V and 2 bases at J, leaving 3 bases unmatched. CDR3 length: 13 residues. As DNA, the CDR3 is TGTGCCAGTAGTCTGGGGACAGCCTACGAGCAGTACTTC. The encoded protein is CASSLGTAYEQYF.

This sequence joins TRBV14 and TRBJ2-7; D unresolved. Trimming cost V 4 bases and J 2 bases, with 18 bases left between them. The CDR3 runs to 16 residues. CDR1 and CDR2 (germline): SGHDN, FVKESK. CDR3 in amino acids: CASSLWGTIRTYEQYF. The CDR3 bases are TGTGCCAGCAGCCTCTGGGGTACAATTCGGACCTACGAGCAGTACTTC.

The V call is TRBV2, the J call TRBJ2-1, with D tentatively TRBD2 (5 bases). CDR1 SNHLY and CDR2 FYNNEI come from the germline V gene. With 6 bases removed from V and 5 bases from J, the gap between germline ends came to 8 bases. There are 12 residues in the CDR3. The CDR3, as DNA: TGTGCCAGCAGCGGGATAAACAATGAGCAGTTCTTC. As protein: CASSGINNEQFF. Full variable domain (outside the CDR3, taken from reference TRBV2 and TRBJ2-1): EPEVTQTPSHQVTQMGQEVILRCVPISNHLYFYWYRQILGQKVEFLVSFYNNEISEKSEIFDDQFSVERPDGSNFTLKIRSTKLEDSAMYFCASSGINNEQFFGPGTRLTVL.

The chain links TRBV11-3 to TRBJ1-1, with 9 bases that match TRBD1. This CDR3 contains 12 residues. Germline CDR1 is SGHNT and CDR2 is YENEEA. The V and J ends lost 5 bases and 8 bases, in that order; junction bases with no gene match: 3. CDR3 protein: CASSEDRGEAFF. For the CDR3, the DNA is TGTGCCAGCAGCGAGGACAGGGGAGAAGCTTTCTTT.

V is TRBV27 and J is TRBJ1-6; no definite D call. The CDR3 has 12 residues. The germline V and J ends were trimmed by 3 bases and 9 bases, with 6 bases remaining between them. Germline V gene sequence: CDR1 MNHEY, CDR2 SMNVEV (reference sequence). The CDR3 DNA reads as TGTGCCAGCAGTTTCCCCGGTTCACCCCTCCACTTT. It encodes CASSFPGSPLHF.

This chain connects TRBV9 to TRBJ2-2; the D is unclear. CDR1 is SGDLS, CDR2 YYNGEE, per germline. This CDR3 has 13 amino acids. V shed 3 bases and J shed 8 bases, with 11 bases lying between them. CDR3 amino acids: CASSASGRGELFF. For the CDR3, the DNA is TGTGCCAGCAGCGCCTCAGGTCGTGGGGAGCTGTTTTTT.

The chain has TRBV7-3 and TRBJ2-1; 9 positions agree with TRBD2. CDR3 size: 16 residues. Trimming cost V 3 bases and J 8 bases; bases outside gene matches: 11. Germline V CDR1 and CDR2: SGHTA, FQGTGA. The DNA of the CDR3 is TGTGCCAGCAGCTTGCCCTCAGCGGGGGGTCCCGATGAGCAGTTCTTC. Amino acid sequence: CASSLPSAGGPDEQFF.

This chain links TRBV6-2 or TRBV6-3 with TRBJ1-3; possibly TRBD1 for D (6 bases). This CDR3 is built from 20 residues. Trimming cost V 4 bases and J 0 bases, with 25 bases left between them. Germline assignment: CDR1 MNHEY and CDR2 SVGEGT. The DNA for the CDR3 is TGTGCCAGCAGTTCCCACCGGACAGTACGACCACTCAACTCTGGAAACACCATATATTTT. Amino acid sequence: CASSSHRTVRPLNSGNTIYF.

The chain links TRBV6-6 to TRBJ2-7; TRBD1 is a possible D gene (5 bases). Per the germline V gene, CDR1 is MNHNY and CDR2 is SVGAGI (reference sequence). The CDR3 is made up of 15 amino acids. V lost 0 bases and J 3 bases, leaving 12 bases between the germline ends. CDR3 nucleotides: TGTGCCAGCAGTTACTCGGACATTGAGAACTACGAGCAGTACTTC. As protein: CASSYSDIENYEQYF.

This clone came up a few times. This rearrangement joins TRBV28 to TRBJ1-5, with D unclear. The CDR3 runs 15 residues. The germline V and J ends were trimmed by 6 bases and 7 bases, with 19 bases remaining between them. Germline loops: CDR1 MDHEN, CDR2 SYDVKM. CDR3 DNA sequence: TGTGCCAGCAGCTCCGGTCGAGAACTCGGGCAGCCCCAGCATTTT. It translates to CASSSGRELGQPQHF.

The CDR3 reads CASSRLAGGLLTDTQYF. DNA of the CDR3: TGTGCCAGCAGCCGACTAGCGGGGGGGCTTCTAACAGATACGCAGTATTTT. The rearrangement uses TRBV5-4 and TRBJ2-3, with 14 bases fitting TRBD2. V was pared by 4 bases and J by 3 bases, with 7 bases of the junction left unmatched. The CDR3 is made up of 17 amino acids. Germline V CDR1 and CDR2: SGHNT, YYREEE (reference sequence).

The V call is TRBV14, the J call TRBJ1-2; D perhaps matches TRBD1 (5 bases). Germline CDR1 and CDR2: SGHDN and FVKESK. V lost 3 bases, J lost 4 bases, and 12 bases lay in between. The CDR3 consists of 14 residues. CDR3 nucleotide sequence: TGTGCCAGCAGCCAGTGGGACGGCAGCTATGGCTACACCTTC. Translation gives CASSQWDGSYGYTF.

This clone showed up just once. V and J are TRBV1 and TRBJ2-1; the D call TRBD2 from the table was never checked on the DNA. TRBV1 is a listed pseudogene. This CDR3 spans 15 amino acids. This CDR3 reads CTSSQVQAGYNEQFF. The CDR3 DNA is TGCACCAGCAGCCAAGTACAAGCGGGATACAATGAGCAGTTCTTC.

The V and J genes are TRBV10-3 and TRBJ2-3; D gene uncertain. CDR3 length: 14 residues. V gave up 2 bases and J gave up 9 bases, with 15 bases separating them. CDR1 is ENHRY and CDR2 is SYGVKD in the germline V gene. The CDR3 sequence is CAISENSQAKTQYF. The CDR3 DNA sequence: TGTGCCATCAGTGAGAATAGCCAGGCTAAGACGCAGTATTTT.

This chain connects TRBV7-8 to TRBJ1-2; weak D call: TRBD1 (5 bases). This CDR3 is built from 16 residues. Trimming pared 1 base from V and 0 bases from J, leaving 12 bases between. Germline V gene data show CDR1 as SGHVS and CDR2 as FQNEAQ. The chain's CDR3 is CASSLVRQSANYGYTF. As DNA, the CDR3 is TGTGCCAGCAGCTTAGTAAGACAGTCCGCTAACTATGGCTACACCTTC.

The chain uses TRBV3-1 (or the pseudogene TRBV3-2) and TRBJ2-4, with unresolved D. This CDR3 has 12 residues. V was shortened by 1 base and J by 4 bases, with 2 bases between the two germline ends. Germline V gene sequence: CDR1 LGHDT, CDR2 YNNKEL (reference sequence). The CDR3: CASSQVKNIQYF. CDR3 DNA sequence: TGTGCCAGCAGCCAAGTAAAAAACATTCAGTACTTC.

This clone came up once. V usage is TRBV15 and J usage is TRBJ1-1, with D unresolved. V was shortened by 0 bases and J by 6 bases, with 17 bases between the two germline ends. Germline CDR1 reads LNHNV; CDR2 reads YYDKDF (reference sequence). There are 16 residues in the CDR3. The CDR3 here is CATSREKQYSGAEAFF. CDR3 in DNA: TGTGCCACCAGCAGAGAAAAGCAATATTCAGGCGCTGAAGCTTTCTTT.

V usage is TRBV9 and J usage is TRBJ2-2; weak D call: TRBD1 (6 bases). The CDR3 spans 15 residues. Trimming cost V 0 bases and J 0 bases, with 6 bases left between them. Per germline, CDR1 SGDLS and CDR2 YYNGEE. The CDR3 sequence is CASSVGDTNTGELFF. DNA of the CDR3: TGTGCCAGCAGCGTAGGGGACACGAACACCGGGGAGCTGTTTTTT.